This T cell receptor beta chain was retrieved from a study of Graves' ophthalmopathy and Graves' hyperthyroidism. Findings of the study overall: Detected in blood as well were most expanded thyroid clonotypes with frequency above 0.001.

At least ten counts were recorded for this clonotype. Its antigen is not known. Transcripts of RNA were the source for amplifying TCR beta CDR3 regions. Investigators did first-round RT-PCR with HTBI primers, then second-round multiplex PCR. TCRdb recomputed calls from the multiplex PCR reads with MiXCR, one row per CDR3 protein. The sample records roughly 600,000 distinct CDR3 sequences, roughly 40% being singletons. Per the germline V gene, CDR1 is KGHDR and CDR2 is SFDVKD. This CDR3 is 15 amino acids long. With V trimmed by 3 bases and J by 3 bases, 7 bases remained unmatched. Sequencing used peripheral blood or thyroid tissue (not recorded which). This receptor was obtained from an adult man with Graves' hyperthyroidism. The rearrangement links TRBV24-1 to TRBJ2-7; the match to TRBD1 covers 7 bases. The CDR3 nucleotides are TGTGCCACCAGTGATCCGACCCGGGACAGCTACGAGCAGTACTTC. Translated, it gives CATSDPTRDSYEQYF.